One and the same sample provided the 15 T cell receptor beta chains below, sequenced in a study of T cell repertoires and HLA-DP antigens. No antigen has been identified for these receptors. The assay was immunoSEQ multiplex PCR, and TCRdb's table has in-frame clones only and misses some. The table has over 60,000 clones, roughly 78% seen once. Sequencing used CD4+ T cells from PBMCs. These receptors all stem from a man in his 60s in good health and CMV-seronegative.

The chain has TRBV29-1 and TRBJ1-1, with 11 nucleotides matching TRBD1. The CDR3 has 13 residues. J lost 5 bases, V lost 5 bases, and 4 bases had no gene match. From germline, CDR1 is SQVTM and CDR2 ANQGSEA. The CDR3 nucleotides read TGCAGCGTTTGGGACAGGGGGGGGACTGAAGCTTTCTTT. Translating it yields CSVWDRGGTEAFF.

V and J are TRBV6-6 and TRBJ1-2; D is unresolved. Trimming took 0 bases from V and 8 from J, leaving 7 bases between them. The CDR3 runs 12 residues. Per germline, CDR1 MNHNY and CDR2 SVGAGI (reference sequence). The chain's CDR3 is CASSYSDLGYTF. CDR3 coding DNA: TGTGCCAGCAGTTACTCTGACCTAGGCTACACCTTC.

V is TRBV6-6 and J is TRBJ2-5, with D perhaps matching TRBD1 (6 bases). Trimming took off 6 bases at V and 0 bases at J, with 14 bases between the two ends. CDR1 and CDR2 (germline): MNHNY, SVGAGI (reference sequence). The CDR3 sequence is 15 residues long. The CDR3 loop reads CASSSGQTDQETQYF. The CDR3 coding sequence is TGTGCCAGCAGCTCCGGACAGACCGACCAAGAGACCCAGTACTTC.

This sequence joins TRBV7-2 and TRBJ2-7, with 7 bases that match TRBD2. The CDR3 totals 14 residues. CDR1 SGHTA and CDR2 FQGNSA come from the germline V gene. V dropped 2 bases and J dropped 5; count of bases not matched to a gene: 6. This CDR3 reads CASSLKGRGHEQYF. The CDR3 DNA reads TGTGCCAGCAGCTTAAAGGGGAGGGGACACGAGCAGTACTTC.

This clone was seen a handful of times. The gene calls are TRBV5-1 and TRBJ1-4; unclear D gene. The CDR3 is 15 residues long. V lost 0 bases, J lost 8 bases, and 14 bases lay in between. The germline V gene encodes CDR1 SGHRS and CDR2 YFSETQ. CDR3: CASSLARRPEEKLFF. CDR3 in DNA: TGCGCCAGCAGCTTGGCTAGACGGCCGGAAGAAAAACTGTTTTTT.

The chain joins TRBV30 to TRBJ1-2; the match to TRBD1 covers 11 bases. Germline assignment: CDR1 GTSNPN and CDR2 SVGIG (reference sequence). V shed 2 bases and J 5 bases; nucleotides not matched to a gene: 13. The CDR3 length is 17 residues. As DNA, the CDR3 is TGTGCCTGGAGTCGTAGGACAGGGGGCGCCCCGGGGTATGGCTACACCTTC. Translating it yields CAWSRRTGGAPGYGYTF.

J is TRBJ2-1 and V is TRBV6-1; 9 bases map to TRBD2. This CDR3 contains 14 residues. V shed 4 bases, J shed 3 bases, and the junction held 1 base outside the gene matches. The germline V gene encodes CDR1 MNHNS and CDR2 SASEGT. The CDR3 region has the DNA TGTGCCAGCAGTGCAGCGGGGGGCTACAATGAGCAGTTCTTC. Encoded protein: CASSAAGGYNEQFF.

The chain links TRBV7-9 to TRBJ2-3, with D unclear. Germline CDR1 SEHNR, CDR2 FQNEAQ (reference sequence). The CDR3 has 13 amino acids. Trimming removed 7 bases at V and 6 bases at J, with 14 bases between. The CDR3 loop reads CASTPSRADTQYF. CDR3 sequence (DNA): TGTGCCAGCACCCCTTCCCGGGCGGATACGCAGTATTTT.

The V and J genes are TRBV7-2 and TRBJ1-2; the D gene is possibly TRBD1 (5 bases). The CDR3 length is 14 residues. CDR1 and CDR2 from the germline V gene are SGHTA and FQGNSA. The V end was cut by 3 bases, the J end by 8 bases, with 16 bases between. This CDR3 reads CASSFRDGRRGYTF. The DNA for the CDR3 is TGTGCCAGCAGCTTCCGGGACGGCCGACGAGGCTACACCTTC. The full variable domain, with the rest looked up from reference TRBV7-2 and TRBJ1-2, is GAGVSQSPSNKVTEKGKDVELRCDPISGHTALYWYRQSLGQGLEFLIYFQGNSAPDKSGLPSDRFSAERTGGSVSTLTIQRTQQEDSAVYLCASSFRDGRRGYTFGSGTRLTVV.

Notes on this clone: The same CDR3 is also encoded by other DNA sequences in this sample. The chain employs TRBV30 and TRBJ1-5; a weak D match, TRBD1 (6 bases). Trimming cost V 0 bases and J 4 bases, with 7 bases left between them. The length of the CDR3 is 13 residues. Germline CDR1 reads GTSNPN; CDR2 reads SVGIG (reference sequence). CDR3 in amino acids: CAWSVQGNQPQHF. The CDR3 coding sequence is TGTGCCTGGAGTGTCCAGGGGAATCAGCCCCAGCATTTT.

CDR3 amino acids: CASSKNLAGVPRAYEQYV. Written as DNA, the CDR3 is TGTGCCAGCAGCAAGAACCTAGCGGGAGTTCCTAGAGCCTACGAGCAGTACGTC. The V gene is TRBV21-1, the J gene TRBJ2-7; the tabulated D call, TRBD2, remains unverified against the DNA. TRBV21-1 is labeled a pseudogene. The CDR3 loop spans 18 amino acids.

The chain recombines TRBV2 with TRBJ1-1; no reliable D call. Trimming left V 7 bases short and J 1 base short, with 10 bases between. This CDR3 is built from 13 residues. Germline CDR1 and CDR2: SNHLY and FYNNEI. In DNA, the CDR3 is TGTGCCAGCAACACCATACGGAACACTGAAGCTTTCTTT. Translating gives CASNTIRNTEAFF.

V gene TRBV2 combines with J gene TRBJ1-6; D is unresolved. Trimming removed 4 bases at V and 0 bases at J, with 4 bases between. The germline V gene has CDR1 SNHLY and CDR2 FYNNEI. CDR3 size: 14 residues. The CDR3 DNA is TGTGCCAGCAGTGGGGGCTCCTATAATTCACCCCTCCACTTT. This translates into CASSGGSYNSPLHF.

This clone was seen only a few times. The genes are TRBV5-1 and TRBJ2-2; D is perhaps TRBD1 (7 bases). CDR1 and CDR2 (germline): SGHRS, YFSETQ. The germline V and J ends were trimmed by 1 base and 6 bases, with 13 bases remaining between them. CDR3 length: 15 residues. The CDR3 DNA sequence: TGCGCCAGCAGCTTGACTGGCAGGGGGGCCGGGGAGCTGTTTTTT. Its protein product is CASSLTGRGAGELFF.

This clone occurred a few times. The genes are TRBV5-8 and TRBJ1-5, with a tentative D call TRBD1 (5 bases). The V end lost 3 bases, the J end lost 0 bases, and 10 bases lay between the germline ends. The CDR3 is 15 amino acids. The germline CDR1 and CDR2 sequences are SGHTS and YDEGEE. CDR3 sequence (DNA): TGTGCCAGCAGCTGGGGGAGAGATAGCAATCAGCCCCAGCATTTT. Protein product: CASSWGRDSNQPQHF.